This T cell receptor (beta chain) was observed in a study of blood T cell repertoires in COVID-19. Study-wide background: The cDNA or gDNA used as material had been derived from T cells, B-cell-depleted T cells, or PBMCs.

Authors' analysis steps: Amplification with reference gene primers provided the estimates of nucleated cell counts. Clones were read by immunoSEQ multiplex PCR, and TCRdb kept only the in-frame ones, dropping some. V and J calls and clone size are as listed in that table; D and trimming were resolved from the DNA. The data show about 21,000 clones, about 89% seen once. Trimming took 1 base from V and 13 from J, leaving 13 bases between them. The CDR3 contains 13 residues. This chain links TRBV12-3 or TRBV12-4 with TRBJ2-2; D is perhaps TRBD1 (6 bases). The sequence came from a human donor with active COVID-19. The donor label of this sample is uncertain. Sequenced sample: peripheral blood. This CDR3 reads CASSLDWGQGLFF. For the CDR3, the DNA is TGTGCCAGCAGTTTAGATTGGGGGCAGGGGCTGTTTTTT.